This T cell receptor beta chain was captured by sequencing in a study of CD8 T cells in Susac syndrome. Study-level points and caveats: The study recognized that its TCR sequencing and HLA analysis covered a relatively small number of individuals.

A few counts support this clonotype. Its antigen is unidentified. Because the CDR3's place on the DNA is in doubt, the DNA is left out and the CDR3 is given as listed by TCRdb. Reverse transcription of roughly 0.5 to 1 ug RNA used random hexamers. Amplification of TCR beta CDR3 used immunoSEQ multiplex PCR across 54 Vbeta and 13 Jbeta. TCRdb used MiXCR to reprocess the immunoSEQ multiplex PCR reads, holding one entry per CDR3 protein. The table shows some 150,000 distinct CDR3 sequences, with nearly 97% occurring only once. TEMRA cells were FACS-enriched, unlike CD8+ and CD4+ T cells, which were negatively isolated. The germline CDR1 and CDR2 sequences are PRHDT and FYEKMQ (reference sequence). The CDR3 spans 12 residues, counting both ends.

The chain uses TRBV13 and TRBJ1-1. The sample was CD8+ T cells from PBMCs. The source of this sequence is a human donor with multiple sclerosis. The chain's CDR3 is CASSSSNTEAFF.